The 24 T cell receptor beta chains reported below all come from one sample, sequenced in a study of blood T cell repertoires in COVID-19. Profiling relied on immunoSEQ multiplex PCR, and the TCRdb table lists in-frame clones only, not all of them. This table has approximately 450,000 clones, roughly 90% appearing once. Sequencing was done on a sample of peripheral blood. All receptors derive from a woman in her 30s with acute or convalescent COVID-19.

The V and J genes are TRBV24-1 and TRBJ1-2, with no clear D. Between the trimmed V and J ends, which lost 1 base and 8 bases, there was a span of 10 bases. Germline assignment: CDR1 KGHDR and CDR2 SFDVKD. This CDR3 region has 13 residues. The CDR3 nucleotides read TGTGCCACCAGTGATTTCGGGGATCGGGGCTACACCTTC. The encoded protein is CATSDFGDRGYTF.

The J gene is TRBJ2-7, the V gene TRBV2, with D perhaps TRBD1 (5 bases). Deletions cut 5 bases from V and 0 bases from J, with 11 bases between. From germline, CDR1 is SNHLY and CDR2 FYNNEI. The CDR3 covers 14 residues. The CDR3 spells CASSTRQNSYEQYF. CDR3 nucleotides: TGTGCCAGCAGTACCCGACAGAACTCCTACGAGCAGTACTTC.

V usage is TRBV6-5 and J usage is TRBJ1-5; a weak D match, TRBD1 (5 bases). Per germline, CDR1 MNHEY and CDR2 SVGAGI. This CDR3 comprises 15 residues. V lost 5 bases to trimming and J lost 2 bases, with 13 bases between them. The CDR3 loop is CASSLRGGGNQPQHF. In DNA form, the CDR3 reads TGTGCCAGCAGTCTCCGGGGAGGGGGCAATCAGCCCCAGCATTTT.

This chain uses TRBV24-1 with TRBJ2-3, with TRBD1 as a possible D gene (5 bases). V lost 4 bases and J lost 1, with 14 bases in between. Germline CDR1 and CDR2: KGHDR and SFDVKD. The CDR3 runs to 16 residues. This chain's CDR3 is CATSDLGDVRTDTQYF. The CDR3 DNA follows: TGTGCCACCAGTGACCTAGGGGATGTCCGCACAGATACGCAGTATTTT.

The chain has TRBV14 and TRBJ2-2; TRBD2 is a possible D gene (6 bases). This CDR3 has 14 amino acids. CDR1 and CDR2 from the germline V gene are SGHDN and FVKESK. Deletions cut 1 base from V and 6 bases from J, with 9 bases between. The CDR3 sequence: CASSQGSSAGELFF. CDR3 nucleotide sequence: TGTGCCAGCAGCCAAGGGTCTAGCGCCGGGGAGCTGTTTTTT.

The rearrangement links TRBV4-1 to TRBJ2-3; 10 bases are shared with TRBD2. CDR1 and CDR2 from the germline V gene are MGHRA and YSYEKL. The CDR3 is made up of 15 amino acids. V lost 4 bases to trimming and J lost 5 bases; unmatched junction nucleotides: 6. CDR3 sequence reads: CASSPEAGGLDTQYF. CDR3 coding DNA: TGCGCCAGCAGCCCCGAAGCGGGGGGGTTAGATACGCAGTATTTT.

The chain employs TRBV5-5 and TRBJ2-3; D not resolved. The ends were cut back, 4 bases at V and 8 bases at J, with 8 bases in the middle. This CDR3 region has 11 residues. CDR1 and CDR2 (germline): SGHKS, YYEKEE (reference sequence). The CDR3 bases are TGTGCCAGCAGCGCAGCAGGTACGCAGTATTTT. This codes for CASSAAGTQYF.

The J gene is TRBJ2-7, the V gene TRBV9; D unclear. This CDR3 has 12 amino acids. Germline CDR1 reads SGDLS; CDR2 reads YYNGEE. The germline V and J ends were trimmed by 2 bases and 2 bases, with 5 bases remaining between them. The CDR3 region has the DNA TGTGCCAGCAGCGTCAATCCCTACGAGCAGTACTTC. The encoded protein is CASSVNPYEQYF. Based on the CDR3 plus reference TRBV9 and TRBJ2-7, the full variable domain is DSGVTQTPKHLITATGQRVTLRCSPRSGDLSVYWYQQSLDQGLQFLIQYYNGEERAKGNILERFSAQQFPDLHSELNLSSLELGDSALYFCASSVNPYEQYFGPGTRLTVT.

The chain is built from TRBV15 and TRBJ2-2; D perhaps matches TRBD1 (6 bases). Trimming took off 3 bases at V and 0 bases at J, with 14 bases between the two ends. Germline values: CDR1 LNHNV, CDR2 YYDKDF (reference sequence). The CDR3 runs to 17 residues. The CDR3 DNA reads TGTGCCACCAGCAGTCCAGGGGACAAAACGAACACCGGGGAGCTGTTTTTT. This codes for CATSSPGDKTNTGELFF.

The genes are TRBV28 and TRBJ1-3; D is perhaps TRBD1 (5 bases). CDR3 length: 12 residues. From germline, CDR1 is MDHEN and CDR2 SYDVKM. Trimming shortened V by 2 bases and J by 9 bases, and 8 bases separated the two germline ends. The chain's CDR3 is CASSLQGRTIYF. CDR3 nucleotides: TGTGCCAGCAGTTTACAGGGTCGCACCATATATTTT.

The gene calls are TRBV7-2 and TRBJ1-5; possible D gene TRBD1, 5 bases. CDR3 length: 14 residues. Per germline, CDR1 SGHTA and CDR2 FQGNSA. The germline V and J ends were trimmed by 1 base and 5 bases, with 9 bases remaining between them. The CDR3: CASSLGPQDQPQHF. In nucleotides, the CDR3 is TGTGCCAGCAGCTTAGGTCCACAGGATCAGCCCCAGCATTTT.

The CDR3 reads CASSSGHVDVEQYF. CDR3 DNA sequence: TGTGCCAGCAGCTCTGGACATGTCGACGTCGAGCAGTACTTC. V is TRBV5-8 and J is TRBJ2-7; possible D gene TRBD1, 5 bases. CDR3 size: 14 residues. Deletions cut 3 bases from V and 6 bases from J, with 16 bases between. In germline, CDR1 is SGHTS, CDR2 YDEGEE.

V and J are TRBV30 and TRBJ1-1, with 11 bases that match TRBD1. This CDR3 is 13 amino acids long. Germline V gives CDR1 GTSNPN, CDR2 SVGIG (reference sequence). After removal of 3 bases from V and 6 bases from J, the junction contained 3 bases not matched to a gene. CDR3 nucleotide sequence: TGTGCCTGGAGCGGACAGGGGGCTGCTGAAGCTTTCTTT. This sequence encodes CAWSGQGAAEAFF.

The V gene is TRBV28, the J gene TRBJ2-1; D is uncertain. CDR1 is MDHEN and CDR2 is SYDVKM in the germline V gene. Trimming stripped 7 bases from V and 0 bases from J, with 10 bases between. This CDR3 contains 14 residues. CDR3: CASTPVSSYNEQFF. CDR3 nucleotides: TGTGCCAGCACCCCCGTCAGCTCCTACAATGAGCAGTTCTTC.

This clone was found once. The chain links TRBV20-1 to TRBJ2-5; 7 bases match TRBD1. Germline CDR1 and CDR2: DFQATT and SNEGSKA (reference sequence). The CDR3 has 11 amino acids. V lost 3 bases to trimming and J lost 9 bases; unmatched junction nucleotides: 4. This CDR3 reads CSARHRGSQYF. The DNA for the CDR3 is TGCAGTGCTAGGCACAGGGGATCCCAGTACTTC.

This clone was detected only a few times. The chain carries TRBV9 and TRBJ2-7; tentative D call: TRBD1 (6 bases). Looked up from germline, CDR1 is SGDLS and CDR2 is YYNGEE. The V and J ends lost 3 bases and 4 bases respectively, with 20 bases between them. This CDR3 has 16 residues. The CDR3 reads CASSAYSGQSVYEQYF. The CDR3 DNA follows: TGTGCCAGCAGCGCTTACTCGGGACAATCGGTGTACGAGCAGTACTTC.

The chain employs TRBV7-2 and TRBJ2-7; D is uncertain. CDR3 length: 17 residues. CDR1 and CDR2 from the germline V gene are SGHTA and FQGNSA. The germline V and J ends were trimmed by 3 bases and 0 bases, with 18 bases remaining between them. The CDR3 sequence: CASSLSTSGQYSYEQYF. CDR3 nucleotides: TGTGCCAGCAGCTTGAGCACTTCTGGGCAGTACTCCTACGAGCAGTACTTC.

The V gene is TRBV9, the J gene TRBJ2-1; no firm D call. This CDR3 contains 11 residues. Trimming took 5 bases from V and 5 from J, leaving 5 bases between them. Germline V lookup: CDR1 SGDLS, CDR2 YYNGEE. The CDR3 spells CASSSNNEQFF. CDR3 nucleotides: TGTGCCAGCAGTAGCAACAATGAGCAGTTCTTC. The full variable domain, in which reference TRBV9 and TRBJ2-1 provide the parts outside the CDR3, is DSGVTQTPKHLITATGQRVTLRCSPRSGDLSVYWYQQSLDQGLQFLIQYYNGEERAKGNILERFSAQQFPDLHSELNLSSLELGDSALYFCASSSNNEQFFGPGTRLTVL.

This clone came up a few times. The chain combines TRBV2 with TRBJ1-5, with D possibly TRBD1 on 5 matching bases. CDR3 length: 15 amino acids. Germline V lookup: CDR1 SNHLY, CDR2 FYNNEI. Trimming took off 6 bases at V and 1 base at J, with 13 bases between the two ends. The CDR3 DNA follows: TGTGCCAGCAGCCCCAGACAGACGAGCAATCAGCCCCAGCATTTT. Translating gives CASSPRQTSNQPQHF. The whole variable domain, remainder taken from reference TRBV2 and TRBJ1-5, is EPEVTQTPSHQVTQMGQEVILRCVPISNHLYFYWYRQILGQKVEFLVSFYNNEISEKSEIFDDQFSVERPDGSNFTLKIRSTKLEDSAMYFCASSPRQTSNQPQHFGDGTRLSIL.

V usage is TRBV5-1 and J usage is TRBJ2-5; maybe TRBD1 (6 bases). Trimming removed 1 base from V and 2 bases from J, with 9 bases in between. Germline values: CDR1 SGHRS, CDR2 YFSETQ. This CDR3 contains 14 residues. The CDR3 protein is CASSLFTGQETQYF. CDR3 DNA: TGCGCCAGCAGCTTGTTCACAGGGCAAGAGACCCAGTACTTC.

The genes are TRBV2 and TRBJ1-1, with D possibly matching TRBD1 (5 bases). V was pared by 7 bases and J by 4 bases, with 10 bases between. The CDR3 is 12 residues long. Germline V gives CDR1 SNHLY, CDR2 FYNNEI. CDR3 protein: CASTPGGTEAFF. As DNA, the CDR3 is TGTGCCAGCACCCCGGGGGGCACTGAAGCTTTCTTT. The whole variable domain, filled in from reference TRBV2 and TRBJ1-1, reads EPEVTQTPSHQVTQMGQEVILRCVPISNHLYFYWYRQILGQKVEFLVSFYNNEISEKSEIFDDQFSVERPDGSNFTLKIRSTKLEDSAMYFCASTPGGTEAFFGQGTRLTVV.

The CDR3 nucleotides read TGTGCCAGCAGTCGCCGGGAGGGCGCTGCCTACGAGCAGTACTTC. Translation: CASSRREGAAYEQYF. The V call is TRBV27, the J call TRBJ2-7; 8 bases line up with TRBD2. This CDR3 has 15 amino acids. Germline-derived CDR1 and CDR2 are MNHEY and SMNVEV (reference sequence). With V trimmed by 5 bases and J by 2 bases, 8 bases remained unmatched.

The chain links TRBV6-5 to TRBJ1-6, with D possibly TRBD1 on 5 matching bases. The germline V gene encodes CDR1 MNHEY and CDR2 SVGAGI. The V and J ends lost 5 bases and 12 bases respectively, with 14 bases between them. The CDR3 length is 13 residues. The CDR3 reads CASSTANGGPLHF. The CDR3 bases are TGTGCCAGCAGTACTGCTAACGGGGGACCCCTCCACTTT.

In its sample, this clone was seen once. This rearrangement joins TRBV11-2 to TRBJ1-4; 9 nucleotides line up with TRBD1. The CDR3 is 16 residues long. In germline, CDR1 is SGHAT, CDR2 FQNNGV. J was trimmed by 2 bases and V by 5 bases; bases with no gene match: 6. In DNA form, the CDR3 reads TGTGCCAGCAGCCTGGGACAGGGACGGACTAATGAAAAACTGTTTTTT. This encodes CASSLGQGRTNEKLFF.